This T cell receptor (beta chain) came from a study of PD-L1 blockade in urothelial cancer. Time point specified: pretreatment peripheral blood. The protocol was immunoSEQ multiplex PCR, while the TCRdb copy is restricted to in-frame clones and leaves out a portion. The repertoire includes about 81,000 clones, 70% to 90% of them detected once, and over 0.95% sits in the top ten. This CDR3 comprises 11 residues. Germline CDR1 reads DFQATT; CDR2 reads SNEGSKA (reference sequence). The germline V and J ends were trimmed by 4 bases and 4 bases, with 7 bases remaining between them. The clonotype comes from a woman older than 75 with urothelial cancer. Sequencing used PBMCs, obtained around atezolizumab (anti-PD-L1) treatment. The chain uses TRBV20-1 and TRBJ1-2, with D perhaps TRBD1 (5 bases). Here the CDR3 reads CSAKDIYGYTF. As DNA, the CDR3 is TGCAGTGCTAAGGACATCTATGGCTACACCTTC.